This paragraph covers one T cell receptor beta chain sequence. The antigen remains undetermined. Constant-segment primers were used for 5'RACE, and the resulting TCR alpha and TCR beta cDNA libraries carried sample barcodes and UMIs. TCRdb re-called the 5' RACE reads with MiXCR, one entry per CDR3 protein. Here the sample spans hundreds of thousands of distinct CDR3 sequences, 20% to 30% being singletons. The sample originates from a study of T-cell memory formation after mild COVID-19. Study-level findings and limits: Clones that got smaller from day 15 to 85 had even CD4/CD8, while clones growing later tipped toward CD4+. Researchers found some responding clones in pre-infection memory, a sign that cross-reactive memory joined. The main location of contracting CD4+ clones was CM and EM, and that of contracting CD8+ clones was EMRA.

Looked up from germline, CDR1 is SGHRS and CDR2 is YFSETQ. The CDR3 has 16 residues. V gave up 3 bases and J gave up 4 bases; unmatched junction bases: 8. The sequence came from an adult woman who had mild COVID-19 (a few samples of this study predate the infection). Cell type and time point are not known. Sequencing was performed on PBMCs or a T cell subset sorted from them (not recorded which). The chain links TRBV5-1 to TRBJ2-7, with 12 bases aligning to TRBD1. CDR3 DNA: TGCGCCAGCAGCTATACCGCGGGACAGGGGGCTTACGAGCAGTACTTC. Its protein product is CASSYTAGQGAYEQYF.